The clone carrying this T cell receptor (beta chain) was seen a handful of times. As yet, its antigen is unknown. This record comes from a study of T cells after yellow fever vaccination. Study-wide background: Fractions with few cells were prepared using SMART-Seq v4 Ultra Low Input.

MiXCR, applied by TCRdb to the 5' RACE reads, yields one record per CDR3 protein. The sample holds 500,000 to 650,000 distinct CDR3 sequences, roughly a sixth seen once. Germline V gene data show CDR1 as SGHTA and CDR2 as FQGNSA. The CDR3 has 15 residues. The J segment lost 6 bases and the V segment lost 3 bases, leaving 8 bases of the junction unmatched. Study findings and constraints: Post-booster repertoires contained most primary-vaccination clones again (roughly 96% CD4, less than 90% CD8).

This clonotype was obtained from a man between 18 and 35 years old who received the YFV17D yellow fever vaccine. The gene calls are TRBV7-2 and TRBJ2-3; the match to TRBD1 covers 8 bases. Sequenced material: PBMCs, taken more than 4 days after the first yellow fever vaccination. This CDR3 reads CASSLGQVPPDTQYF. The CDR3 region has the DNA TGTGCCAGCAGCTTGGGACAGGTTCCCCCGGATACGCAGTATTTT.